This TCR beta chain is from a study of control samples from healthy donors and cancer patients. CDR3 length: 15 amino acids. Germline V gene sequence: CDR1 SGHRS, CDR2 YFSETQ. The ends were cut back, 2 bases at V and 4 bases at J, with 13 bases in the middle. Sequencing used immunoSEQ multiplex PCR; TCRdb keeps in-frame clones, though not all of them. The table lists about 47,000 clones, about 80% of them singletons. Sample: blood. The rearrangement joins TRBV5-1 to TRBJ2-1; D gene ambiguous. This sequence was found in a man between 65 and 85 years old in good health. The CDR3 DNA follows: TGCGCCAGCAGCTTAGACCCCCCCCCTTACAATGAGCAGTTCTTC. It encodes CASSLDPPPYNEQFF.